This T cell receptor (beta chain) was sequenced for a study of beta chain features in type 1 diabetes. Trimming took off 1 base at V and 0 bases at J, with 13 bases between the two ends. The CDR3 extends over 18 amino acids. Germline V gives CDR1 SGHVS, CDR2 FQNEAQ. The investigators reverse transcribed all of the isolated RNA, so they sequenced expressed TCRB transcripts. The table came from immunoSEQ multiplex PCR; TCRdb's copy has only in-frame clones and leaves some out. The repertoire has about 650,000 clones, roughly 12% of them found once; the top ten carry more than 0.09%. In the case of this clone: As yet, its antigen is unknown.

Researchers reported sorting CD4+ naive, central memory, regulatory and stem cell-like memory cells via CD45RO/CCR7/CD25/CD127/CD95/CD27. Study-wide points: The study found moderately but significantly shorter TCRB CDR3s in all four CD4+ subsets of Type 1 diabetes patients. At VDJ recombination sites, type 1 diabetes patients had fewer insertions and more deleted nucleotides. TCRB repertoires of naive, central memory and Treg cells appeared more similar among patients than among healthy donors. Any HLA-type effect on TCRB rearrangement remained unresolved here.

The sequence derives from a man in his thirties or forties with type 1 diabetes. The gene calls are TRBV7-8 and TRBJ2-6; possibly TRBD1 or TRBD2 for D (5 bases each). The specimen sequenced was naive CD4+ T cells from blood. The CDR3 nucleotides are TGTGCCAGCAGCTTAGTCCGGGACGGATTCTCTGGGGCCAACGTCCTGACTTTC. This translates into CASSLVRDGFSGANVLTF.